This T cell receptor beta chain is drawn from a study of blood T cells in healthy people across ages. The wider study: In model experiments, template switching was able to capture about one barcoded beta molecule for every two T cells that were present.

Study-level findings and limits: PBMCs that were unsorted prevented a conclusive naive versus antigen-experienced comparison.

Alongside a J-beta primer mix, a sample-barcoded 5' primer served in a second PCR lasting roughly 6 to 11 cycles. With 12 random nucleotides, a template-switch adaptor tagged each individual cDNA molecule. TCRdb passed the 5' RACE reads through MiXCR, listing each CDR3 protein once. This table holds 540,000 or so distinct CDR3 sequences, about 45% found once. The ends were cut back, 0 bases at V and 2 bases at J, with 8 bases in the middle. The CDR3 is made up of 15 amino acids. Germline V CDR1 and CDR2: MNHEY, SVGAGI. This clonotype was seen at least ten times. Antigen: not known. Specimen: blood. The genes are TRBV6-5 and TRBJ2-1; no firm D call. This clonotype was obtained from an elderly man in good health. CDR3 DNA: TGTGCCAGCAGTTACTCTCTCGGCCCCTACAATGAGCAGTTCTTC. It translates to CASSYSLGPYNEQFF.